This TCR beta chain emerged from a study of cytomegalovirus exposure and HLA in healthy donors. On the study more broadly: Clustering assigned 81% of the approximately 400 genotyped donors to the Caucasian-associated ancestry cluster. Study observations and caveats: Roughly uniform depth of sequencing across donors was assumed in presence/absence analyses. With DRB1 most and HLA-C fewest, TCR association rates differed between HLA loci in a later analysis. Per a later analysis, approximately 16,000 TCR beta sequences showed association with HLA alleles at 0.05 false discovery rate.

Vbeta (60) and Jbeta (13) primers were used in the PCR. The method was immunoSEQ multiplex PCR; TCRdb's version includes in-frame clones alone and lacks a portion of them. The table lists about 240,000 clones, 80% to 90% of them singletons. The CDR3 has 14 amino acids. The germline CDR1 and CDR2 sequences are SGDLS and YYNGEE. Trimming removed 7 bases from V and 8 bases from J; junction bases left unmatched: 11. On this clone itself: Its specificity is unknown.

This clonotype was sampled from a girl aged 2 to 9 in good health and CMV-seronegative. Specimen: PBMCs. The gene calls are TRBV9 and TRBJ2-1; 8 nucleotides match TRBD2. CDR3 bases: TGTGCCAGCTCCCCGTCGGTAGCGGGACATGAGCAGTTCTTC. Translation gives CASSPSVAGHEQFF.